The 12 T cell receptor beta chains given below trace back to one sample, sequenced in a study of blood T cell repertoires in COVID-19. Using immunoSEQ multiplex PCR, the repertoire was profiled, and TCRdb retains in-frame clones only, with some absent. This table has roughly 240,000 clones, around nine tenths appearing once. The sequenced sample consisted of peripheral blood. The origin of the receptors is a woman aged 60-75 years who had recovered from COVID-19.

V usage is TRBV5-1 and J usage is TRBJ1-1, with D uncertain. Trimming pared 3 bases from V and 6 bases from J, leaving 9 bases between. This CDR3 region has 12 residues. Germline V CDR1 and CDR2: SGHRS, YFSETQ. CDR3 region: CASSYVGPEAFF. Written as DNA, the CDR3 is TGCGCCAGCAGCTACGTGGGCCCTGAAGCTTTCTTT.

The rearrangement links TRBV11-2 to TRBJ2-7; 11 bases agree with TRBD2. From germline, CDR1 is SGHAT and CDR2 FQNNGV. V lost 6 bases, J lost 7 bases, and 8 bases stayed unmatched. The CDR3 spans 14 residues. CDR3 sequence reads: CASRLAGGLGEQYF. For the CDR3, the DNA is TGTGCCAGCAGGCTAGCGGGGGGCCTTGGAGAGCAGTACTTC.

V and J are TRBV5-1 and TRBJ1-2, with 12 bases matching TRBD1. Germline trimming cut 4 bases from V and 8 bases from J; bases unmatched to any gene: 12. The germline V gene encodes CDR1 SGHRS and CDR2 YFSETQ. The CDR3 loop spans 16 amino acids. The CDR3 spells CASSPLPGQGAGGYTF. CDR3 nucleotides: TGCGCCAGCAGCCCCTTGCCGGGACAGGGGGCGGGGGGCTACACCTTC. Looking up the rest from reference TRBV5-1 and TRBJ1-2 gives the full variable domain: KAGVTQTPRYLIKTRGQQVTLSCSPISGHRSVSWYQQTPGQGLQFLFEYFSETQRNKGNFPGRFSGRQFSNSRSEMNVSTLELGDSALYLCASSPLPGQGAGGYTFGSGTRLTVV.

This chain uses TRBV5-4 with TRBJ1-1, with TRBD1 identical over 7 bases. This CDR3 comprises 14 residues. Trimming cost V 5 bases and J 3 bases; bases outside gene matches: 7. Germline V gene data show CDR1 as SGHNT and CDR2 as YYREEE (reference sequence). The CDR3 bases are TGTGCCAGCAGGGGACGACAGGGAGACACTGAAGCTTTCTTT. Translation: CASRGRQGDTEAFF.

CDR3 coding DNA: TGTGCCAGTATGCCGGGGGGACACCTTAGCACAGATACGCAGTATTTT. Translating it yields CASMPGGHLSTDTQYF. The rearrangement uses TRBV19 and TRBJ2-3; D possibly corresponds to TRBD2 (7 bases). V shed 7 bases and J shed 0 bases, with 17 bases lying between them. The germline CDR1 and CDR2 sequences are LNHDA and SQIVND (reference sequence). CDR3 length equals 16 residues.

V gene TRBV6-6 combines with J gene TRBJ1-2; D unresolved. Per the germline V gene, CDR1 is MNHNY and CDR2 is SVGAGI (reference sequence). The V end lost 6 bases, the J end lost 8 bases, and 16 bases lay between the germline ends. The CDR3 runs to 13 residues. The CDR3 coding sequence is TGTGCCAGCAGCGAGCCCACAGTTCACGGCTACACCTTC. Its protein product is CASSEPTVHGYTF.

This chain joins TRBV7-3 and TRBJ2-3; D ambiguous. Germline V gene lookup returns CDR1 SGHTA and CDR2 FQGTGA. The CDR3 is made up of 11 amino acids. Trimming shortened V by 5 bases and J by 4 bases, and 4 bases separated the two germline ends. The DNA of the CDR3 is TGTGCCAGCAGCGAGGCAGATACGCAGTATTTT. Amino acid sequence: CASSEADTQYF.

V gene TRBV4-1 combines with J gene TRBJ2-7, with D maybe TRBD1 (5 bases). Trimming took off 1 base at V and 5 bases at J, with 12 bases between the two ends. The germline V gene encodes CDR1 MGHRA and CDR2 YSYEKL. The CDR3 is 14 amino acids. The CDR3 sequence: CASSQAPRVDEQYF. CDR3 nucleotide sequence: TGCGCCAGCAGCCAAGCCCCCAGGGTCGACGAGCAGTACTTC.

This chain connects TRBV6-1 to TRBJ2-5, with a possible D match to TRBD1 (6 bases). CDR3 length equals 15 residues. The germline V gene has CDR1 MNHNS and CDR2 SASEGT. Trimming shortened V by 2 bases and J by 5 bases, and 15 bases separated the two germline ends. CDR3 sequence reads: CASSEMGHRRETQYF. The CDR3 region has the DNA TGTGCCAGCAGTGAAATGGGACACCGGCGGGAGACCCAGTACTTC.

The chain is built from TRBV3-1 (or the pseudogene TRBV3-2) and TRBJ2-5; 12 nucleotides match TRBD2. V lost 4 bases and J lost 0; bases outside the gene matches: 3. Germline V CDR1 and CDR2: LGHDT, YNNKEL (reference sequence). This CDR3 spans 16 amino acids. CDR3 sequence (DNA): TGTGCCAGCAGCCTAGGGACTAGCGGGTACCAAGAGACCCAGTACTTC. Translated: CASSLGTSGYQETQYF.

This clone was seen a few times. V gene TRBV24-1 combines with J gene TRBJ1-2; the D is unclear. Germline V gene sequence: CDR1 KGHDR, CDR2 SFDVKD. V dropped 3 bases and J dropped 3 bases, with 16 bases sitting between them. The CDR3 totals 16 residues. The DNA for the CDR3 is TGTGCCACCAGTGATCCCTCCCGAGAGGGTCACTATGGCTACACCTTC. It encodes CATSDPSREGHYGYTF.

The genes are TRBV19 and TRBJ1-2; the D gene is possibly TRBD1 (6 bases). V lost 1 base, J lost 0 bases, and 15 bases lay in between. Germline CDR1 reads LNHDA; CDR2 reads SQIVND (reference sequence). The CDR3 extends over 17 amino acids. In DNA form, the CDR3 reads TGTGCCAGTAGTATAGGACCGGGACAAAGCTCTAACTATGGCTACACCTTC. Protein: CASSIGPGQSSNYGYTF.